These T cell receptor beta chains were read from a single sample in a study of Ad26.COV2.S vaccination and SARS-CoV-2 variants. TCRdb's copy holds only in-frame clones and misses some; the assay was immunoSEQ multiplex PCR. The sample lists about 250,000 clones; 87% were seen once. Sample: peripheral blood, taken in a trial of Ad26.COV2.S vaccine versus placebo. The receptors originated from a person aged 18-60 years who received the Ad26.COV2.S COVID-19 vaccine or a placebo. CDR3s include the opening cysteine and the closing phenylalanine or tryptophan. D genes are given only for firm matches. Size tells how often a clone was seen (once, few, many) or the class of an expanded clone, and some rows leave it out.

abundance	len	j_gene	d_gene	v_gene	CDR3nt	CDR3aa
.	13	TRBJ1-2	.	TRBV9	TGTGCCAGCAGCGGCCACCCCAGGGATGGCTACACCTTC	CASSGHPRDGYTF
.	13	TRBJ2-1	TRBD1	TRBV2	TGTGCCAGCAGTGGGACAGGGGTGGATGAGCAGTTCTTC	CASSGTGVDEQFF
.	16	TRBJ2-1	.	TRBV27	TGTGCCAGCAGTCGACTACCCCGTGGGCGGCACAATGAGCAGTTCTTC	CASSRLPRGRHNEQFF
.	17	TRBJ2-1	TRBD2	TRBV10-1	TGCGCCAGCAGTGGACCCTTGTTAGCGGGAGGCCACAATGAGCAGTTCTTC	CASSGPLLAGGHNEQFF
once	15	TRBJ1-5	.	TRBV19	TGTGCCAGTAGGGAACAGGGTAGTCGCAATCAGCCCCAGCATTTT	CASREQGSRNQPQHF
.	15	TRBJ2-5	.	TRBV21-1	TGTGCCAGCAGCGCCGTCGGGGGGGCTTGGGAGACCCAGTACTTC	CASSAVGGAWETQYF
.	11	TRBJ2-7	.	TRBV29-1	TGCAGCGTTGGGGCACAGGGCGAGCAGTACTTC	CSVGAQGEQYF
once	13	TRBJ1-2	.	TRBV30	TGTGCCTGGAGTCCGGGGCCCGTCAATGGCTACACCTTC	CAWSPGPVNGYTF
.	17	TRBJ2-1	TRBD2	TRBV19	TGTGCCAGTAGTCCCCGGGGAGCGGGGGTCTCTAGCAATGAGCAGTTCTTC	CASSPRGAGVSSNEQFF
.	12	TRBJ1-5	.	TRBV7-9	TGTGCCAGCAGCTCCAGCGTCGAGCCCCAGCATTTT	CASSSSVEPQHF
.	13	TRBJ2-2	.	TRBV4-1	TGCGCCAGCAGGAACGGGAACACCGGGGAGCTGTTTTTT	CASRNGNTGELFF
.	15	TRBJ1-4	.	TRBV27	TGTGCCAGCAGTTTTATAGGGCAGGGCGAAGAAAAACTGTTTTTT	CASSFIGQGEEKLFF
once	15	TRBJ2-2	.	TRBV5-1	TGCGCCAGCAGCACTTGGACCCTGAACACCGGGGAGCTGTTTTTT	CASSTWTLNTGELFF
.	15	TRBJ2-1	TRBD2	TRBV6-2/TRBV6-3	TGTGCCAGCAGCCCCGTGGGGGAGGGCCATAATGAGCAGTTCTTC	CASSPVGEGHNEQFF
.	14	TRBJ1-6	.	TRBV9	TGTGCCAGCAGCGTAGTAGGCGGCAATTCACCCCTCCACTTT	CASSVVGGNSPLHF
.	14	TRBJ2-1	.	TRBV5-1	TGCGCCAGCAGCTTGAACGTAGCGGCCAATGAGCAGTTCTTC	CASSLNVAANEQFF
.	15	TRBJ1-2	TRBD1	TRBV3-1/TRBV3-2	TGTGCCAGCAGCCCCGTGGGACAGGTAGGGGGTGGCTACACCTTC	CASSPVGQVGGGYTF
.	14	TRBJ2-7	TRBD2	TRBV27	TGTGCCAGCCACTCGGGACTAGAAATCAACGAGCAGTACTTC	CASHSGLEINEQYF
.	15	TRBJ1-5	.	TRBV16	TGTGCCAGCAGCCGCGGAACAGGGTATAATCAGCCCCAGCATTTT	CASSRGTGYNQPQHF
.	14	TRBJ2-7	TRBD1	TRBV20-1	TGCAGTGCTAGTTCCGGGACAGGGTTCTACGAGCAGTACTTC	CSASSGTGFYEQYF
once	16	TRBJ2-3	.	TRBV2	TGTGCCAGCAGGAAGTGGGGGCTCAGGAACACAGATACGCAGTATTTT	CASRKWGLRNTDTQYF
few	12	TRBJ1-5	.	TRBV19	TGTGCCACCAGACAGGGCAATCAGCCCCAGCATTTT	CATRQGNQPQHF
.	17	TRBJ1-4	.	TRBV25-1	TGTGCCAGCAGTGATGAGGTCGGGGGGGCGACTAATGAAAAACTGTTTTTT	CASSDEVGGATNEKLFF
.	17	TRBJ2-5	TRBD1	TRBV27	TGTGCCAGCCCCAGCCGGGACAGGGGCCCAAAGGGGGAGACCCAGTACTTC	CASPSRDRGPKGETQYF
.	12	TRBJ2-3	.	TRBV6-5	TGTGCCAGCATGGACCTGACAGATACGCAGTATTTT	CASMDLTDTQYF
.	13	TRBJ1-2	.	TRBV29-1	TGCAGCGTTGAAGTTCAGGGTAAGGATGGCTACACCTTC	CSVEVQGKDGYTF
.	14	TRBJ2-3	.	TRBV11-3	TGTGCCAGCAGCCCAGGAGGAGGGGCAGATACGCAGTATTTT	CASSPGGGADTQYF
.	11	TRBJ2-2	.	TRBV30	TGTGCCTGGAGTCCCGCCGGGGAGCTGTTTTTT	CAWSPAGELFF
.	14	TRBJ1-1	TRBD1	TRBV19	TGTGCCAGTAGTCAACAGGGGTTGAACACTGAAGCTTTCTTT	CASSQQGLNTEAFF
once	15	TRBJ1-6	.	TRBV14	TGTGCCAGCAGCCCGTTCAGGGGAGGTGATTCACCCCTCCACTTT	CASSPFRGGDSPLHF
.	15	TRBJ2-1	TRBD2	TRBV7-3	TGTGCCAGCAGCCCCGAGCTAGCGGGAAACAATGAGCAGTTCTTC	CASSPELAGNNEQFF
once	15	TRBJ2-3	.	TRBV19	TGTGCCAGTAGTATCCTCAAAGGGGGGACAGATACGCAGTATTTT	CASSILKGGTDTQYF
.	14	TRBJ2-7	.	TRBV3-1/TRBV3-2	TGTGCCAGCAGCCAAGATGGACAGTCGAACGAGCAGTACTTC	CASSQDGQSNEQYF
.	14	TRBJ2-7	.	TRBV7-2	TGTGCCAGCAGCTTAGGGGGCGGGAATAACGAGCAGTACTTC	CASSLGGGNNEQYF
.	16	TRBJ2-1	TRBD1	TRBV19	TGTGCCAGTAGTCCAAAACAGGGGGCGGGATACAATGAGCAGTTCTTC	CASSPKQGAGYNEQFF
.	16	TRBJ1-2	.	TRBV28	TGTGCCAGCAGTATCGGGGGGGCAAGGTGGGACTATGGCTACACCTTC	CASSIGGARWDYGYTF
.	15	TRBJ2-7	.	TRBV21-1	TGTGCCAGCAGCCAGGGTCCAGACGTTCTGAGCGAGCAGTACTTC	CASSQGPDVLSEQYF
once	15	TRBJ1-2	.	TRBV6-6	TGTGCCAGCACCCTAAGGGGCTTTGGGAACTATGGCTACACCTTC	CASTLRGFGNYGYTF
once	13	TRBJ1-1	.	TRBV7-2	TGTGCCAGCAGCTTAGGTCGCGCTACTGAAGCTTTCTTT	CASSLGRATEAFF
.	12	TRBJ1-1	.	TRBV5-1	TGCGCCAGCAGCTTCGGCACTGACGAAGCTTTCTTT	CASSFGTDEAFF
.	12	TRBJ2-7	.	TRBV18	TGTGCCAGCTCACCAAGCTCCTACGAGCAGTACTTC	CASSPSSYEQYF
.	11	TRBJ2-5	.	TRBV21-1	TGTGCCAGCCACCTACGTGAGACCCAGTACTTC	CASHLRETQYF
.	16	TRBJ1-6	.	TRBV7-9	TGTGCCAGCAGCTTAGCAGGGGTTAAAGGAAATTCACCCCTCCACTTT	CASSLAGVKGNSPLHF
once	13	TRBJ1-2	.	TRBV29-1	TGCAGCGTTGTACAGGGAACAAACTATGGCTACACCTTC	CSVVQGTNYGYTF
.	14	TRBJ2-7	TRBD2	TRBV5-6	TGTGCCAGCAGCCCGGGACTAGCGGTAAACGAGCAGTACTTC	CASSPGLAVNEQYF
.	14	TRBJ2-5	.	TRBV4-1	TGCGCCAGCAGCCAAGTTACGGCTCCAGAGACCCAGTACTTC	CASSQVTAPETQYF
once	17	TRBJ2-2	TRBD1	TRBV27	TGTGCCAGCAGCCCACGGGAGACAGGGGTCGGCACCGGGGAGCTGTTTTTT	CASSPRETGVGTGELFF
.	13	TRBJ2-7	TRBD1	TRBV20-1	TGCAGTGCTAGTAGGGACAGGGTCTACGAGCAGTACTTC	CSASRDRVYEQYF
.	14	TRBJ2-7	TRBD1	TRBV7-2	TGTGCCAGCAGCTCCGGACAGGGAGGTAACGAGCAGTACTTC	CASSSGQGGNEQYF